The 3 T cell receptor beta chains below all came from one sample that was sequenced in a study of blood T cell repertoires in COVID-19. Profiling relied on immunoSEQ multiplex PCR, and the TCRdb table lists in-frame clones only, not all of them. This table holds some 97,000 clones, roughly 87% found once. Sequences were obtained from peripheral blood. These receptors were obtained from an older woman with acute or convalescent COVID-19.

The chain recombines TRBV5-6 with TRBJ2-7, with unresolved D. The CDR3 runs to 12 residues. Per germline, CDR1 SGHDT and CDR2 YYEEEE. Trimming pared 1 base from V and 0 bases from J, leaving 2 bases between. The CDR3 protein is CASSLLSYEQYV. The CDR3 DNA is TGTGCCAGCAGCTTGCTCTCCTACGAGCAGTACGTC.

This chain joins TRBV7-8 and TRBJ2-7; 9 bases map to TRBD2. The V and J ends lost 5 bases and 5 bases, in that order; junction bases with no gene match: 7. The CDR3 runs to 14 residues. Germline V gene data show CDR1 as SGHVS and CDR2 as FQNEAQ. CDR3 in amino acids: CASSLSGSHNEQYF. CDR3 DNA: TGTGCCAGCAGCCTTAGCGGGAGCCACAACGAGCAGTACTTC.

The chain combines TRBV28 with TRBJ1-3, with 7 bases lining up with TRBD1. The CDR3 has 15 residues. Trimming at V came to 4 bases and at J to 1 base, leaving 4 bases not matched to a gene. The germline V gene encodes CDR1 MDHEN and CDR2 SYDVKM. The CDR3 reads CASSYNRGSGNTIYF. The CDR3 region has the DNA TGTGCCAGCAGTTATAACAGGGGTTCTGGAAACACCATATATTTT.